What follows is one TCR beta chain and its context. V lost 8 bases and J 4 bases, leaving 11 bases between the germline ends. This CDR3 comprises 12 residues. Germline V lookup: CDR1 LNHDA, CDR2 SQIVND (reference sequence). The data are from a study of CD8 T cells in Susac syndrome. Across the study: Patients with Susac syndrome were therapy-naive, on corticosteroids, or on intravenous immunoglobulin alone at the time that blood was drawn.

CD8+ and CD4+ T cells were negatively isolated; TEMRA cells were FACS-enriched. A quantity of roughly 0.5 to 1 ug RNA underwent reverse transcription using random hexamers. Amplification of the TCR beta CDR3 was carried out by immunoSEQ multiplex PCR, which spanned a total of 54 Vbeta and 13 Jbeta segments. MiXCR, applied by TCRdb to the immunoSEQ multiplex PCR reads, yields one record per CDR3 protein. The table records about 190,000 distinct CDR3 sequences, approximately 94% of them present only once. The J gene is TRBJ2-5, the V gene TRBV19; D is ambiguous. The sequence was collected from a human donor with Susac syndrome. Sequencing was performed on CD4+ T cells from PBMCs. CDR3 nucleotides: TGTGCCAGTCAAACACTGGGAGAGACCCAGTACTTC. Translation: CASQTLGETQYF.